These 18 T cell receptor beta chains were sequenced from one sample in a study of blood T cell repertoires in COVID-19. Clones were read by immunoSEQ multiplex PCR, and TCRdb kept only the in-frame ones, dropping some. The sample yields roughly 170,000 clones, more than 80% seen once. Sequencing used peripheral blood. Receptors were obtained from a human donor in a cohort sampled during active COVID-19.

This clone was found once. The genes are TRBV4-2 and TRBJ2-5; 9 positions match TRBD1. J was trimmed by 2 bases and V by 4 bases; bases with no gene match: 5. Germline loops: CDR1 LGHNA, CDR2 YNFKEQ. The CDR3 is made up of 15 amino acids. CDR3 sequence reads: CASSLWTGDQETQYF. The CDR3 DNA sequence: TGTGCCAGCAGCCTCTGGACAGGGGATCAAGAGACCCAGTACTTC.

V and J are TRBV18 and TRBJ2-5, with TRBD1 matching 7 bases. The CDR3 has 17 residues. Germline CDR1 is KGHSH and CDR2 is LQKENI. Germline trimming cut 6 bases from V and 4 bases from J; bases unmatched to any gene: 17. CDR3 loop: CASSLGGAGGVGETQYF. The DNA for the CDR3 is TGTGCCAGCTCCCTCGGTGGGGCAGGGGGAGTAGGAGAGACCCAGTACTTC. Full variable domain (remainder filled in from reference TRBV18 and TRBJ2-5): NAGVMQNPRHLVRRRGQEARLRCSPMKGHSHVYWYRQLPEEGLKFMVYLQKENIIDESGMPKERFSAEFPKEGPSILRIQQVVRGDSAAYFCASSLGGAGGVGETQYFGPGTRLLVL.

This rearrangement joins TRBV11-2 to TRBJ2-5; 11 bases are shared with TRBD2. Per the germline V gene, CDR1 is SGHAT and CDR2 is FQNNGV. V lost 4 bases, J lost 3 bases, and 13 bases stayed unmatched. This CDR3 has 18 amino acids. CDR3 region: CASSSRLAGQKMEETQYF. CDR3 sequence (DNA): TGTGCCAGCAGCTCGAGACTAGCGGGACAGAAAATGGAAGAGACCCAGTACTTC.

The V and J genes are TRBV19 and TRBJ1-5; TRBD1 agrees at 10 bases. With 6 bases clipped from V and 6 bases from J, the junction kept 11 bases outside the gene matches. The germline gives CDR1 LNHDA, CDR2 SQIVND (reference sequence). The CDR3 runs 16 residues. CDR3 protein: CASSPGGTGEAQPQHF. In DNA, the CDR3 is TGTGCCAGTAGCCCCGGAGGGACAGGGGAGGCTCAGCCCCAGCATTTT.

The chain carries TRBV3-1 (or the pseudogene TRBV3-2) and TRBJ1-2; D may be TRBD1 (5 bases). The germline CDR1 and CDR2 sequences are LGHDT and YNNKEL (reference sequence). This CDR3 has 13 residues. Between the trimmed V and J ends, which lost 0 bases and 12 bases, there was a span of 14 bases. The CDR3 coding sequence is TGTGCCAGCAGCCAAGACTGGGGCAAAGTTCACACCTTC. As protein: CASSQDWGKVHTF.

This chain links TRBV29-1 with TRBJ1-4; TRBD1 aligns across 10 bases. Per germline, CDR1 SQVTM and CDR2 ANQGSEA. The CDR3 has 15 amino acids. With 0 bases clipped from V and 8 bases from J, the junction kept 6 bases outside the gene matches. The CDR3 loop is CSVEDPGQGREKLFF. CDR3 nucleotides: TGCAGCGTTGAAGATCCGGGACAGGGGAGAGAAAAACTGTTTTTT.

The chain has TRBV5-1 and TRBJ1-4; 7 positions agree with TRBD1. V dropped 0 bases and J dropped 7; count of bases not matched to a gene: 9. CDR3 length: 16 amino acids. Looked up from germline, CDR1 is SGHRS and CDR2 is YFSETQ. CDR3 amino acids: CASSLASGGGGEKLFF. As DNA, the CDR3 is TGCGCCAGCAGCTTGGCCTCGGGAGGGGGCGGTGAAAAACTGTTTTTT. Together with reference TRBV5-1 and TRBJ1-4, the CDR3 gives the full variable domain: KAGVTQTPRYLIKTRGQQVTLSCSPISGHRSVSWYQQTPGQGLQFLFEYFSETQRNKGNFPGRFSGRQFSNSRSEMNVSTLELGDSALYLCASSLASGGGGEKLFFGSGTQLSVL.

This clone has a single count. This chain connects TRBV11-3 to TRBJ2-1, with TRBD1 matching over 7 bases. Germline lookup yields CDR1 SGHNT and CDR2 YENEEA. V lost 5 bases and J lost 0; bases outside the gene matches: 7. The CDR3 is made up of 16 amino acids. The CDR3: CASSPRAGGSYNEQFF. CDR3 in DNA: TGTGCCAGCAGCCCAAGGGCAGGGGGCTCCTACAATGAGCAGTTCTTC.

The chain couples TRBV7-6 to TRBJ2-7, with 7 bases fitting TRBD1. The CDR3 totals 15 residues. CDR1 SGHVS and CDR2 FNYEAQ come from the germline V gene. Trimming took 5 bases from V and 3 from J; bases not matched to a gene: 10. The CDR3 sequence is CASSPGTGAIYEQYF. In nucleotides, the CDR3 is TGTGCCAGCAGCCCCGGCACAGGGGCCATCTACGAGCAGTACTTC.

The rearrangement links TRBV6-1 to TRBJ1-5; D is possibly TRBD1 (6 bases). V was clipped by 0 bases and J by 3 bases, with 12 bases between them. Germline V CDR1 and CDR2: MNHNS, SASEGT. The CDR3 totals 16 residues. The CDR3: CASSEALGGANQPQHF. The CDR3 bases are TGTGCCAGCAGTGAAGCGCTGGGGGGGGCCAATCAGCCCCAGCATTTT.

The rearrangement links TRBV2 to TRBJ2-7; D remains ambiguous. Trimming took 2 bases from V and 0 from J, leaving 8 bases between them. The CDR3 runs 14 residues. Germline V CDR1 and CDR2: SNHLY, FYNNEI. CDR3 nucleotide sequence: TGTGCCAGCAGTGAATTGATCAGCTCCTACGAGCAGTACTTC. Protein: CASSELISSYEQYF.

The V gene is TRBV5-1, the J gene TRBJ2-3; D is possibly TRBD1 (5 bases). The germline V gene encodes CDR1 SGHRS and CDR2 YFSETQ. V lost 0 bases and J 0 bases, leaving 11 bases between the germline ends. The CDR3 runs to 16 residues. The CDR3 nucleotides read TGCGCCAGCAGCTTGGGACAGTACGCTAGCACAGATACGCAGTATTTT. Translating it yields CASSLGQYASTDTQYF. Supplemented by reference TRBV5-1 and TRBJ2-3, the full variable domain reads KAGVTQTPRYLIKTRGQQVTLSCSPISGHRSVSWYQQTPGQGLQFLFEYFSETQRNKGNFPGRFSGRQFSNSRSEMNVSTLELGDSALYLCASSLGQYASTDTQYFGPGTRLTVL.

The gene calls are TRBV2 and TRBJ2-3; TRBD2 might be the D (5 bases). The CDR3 totals 13 residues. Per germline, CDR1 SNHLY and CDR2 FYNNEI. Trimming left V 6 bases short and J 2 bases short, with 9 bases between. CDR3 nucleotides: TGTGCCAGCAGACTAGAATACACAGATACGCAGTATTTT. Translated: CASRLEYTDTQYF.

The rearrangement links TRBV11-2 to TRBJ1-1; no firm D call. CDR3 length: 16 amino acids. The V gene's germline CDR1 is SGHAT and CDR2 FQNNGV. Trimming shortened V by 1 base and J by 3 bases, and 15 bases separated the two germline ends. The CDR3: CASSLAGRGWDTEAFF. CDR3 DNA: TGTGCCAGCAGCTTAGCGGGTCGGGGATGGGACACTGAAGCTTTCTTT. Together with reference TRBV11-2 and TRBJ1-1, the CDR3 gives the full variable domain: EAGVAQSPRYKIIEKRQSVAFWCNPISGHATLYWYQQILGQGPKLLIQFQNNGVVDDSQLPKDRFSAERLKGVDSTLKIQPAKLEDSAVYLCASSLAGRGWDTEAFFGQGTRLTVV.

V is TRBV30 and J is TRBJ2-2; the match to TRBD1 covers 8 bases. Germline V gene lookup returns CDR1 GTSNPN and CDR2 SVGIG (reference sequence). This CDR3 contains 14 residues. This CDR3 is CVLTDREDTGELFF. CDR3 nucleotide sequence: TGTGTCCTGACGGACAGGGAAGACACCGGGGAGCTGTTTTTT.

V and J are TRBV11-1 and TRBJ1-1, with D perhaps TRBD1 (5 bases). Germline CDR1 and CDR2: SGHAT and FQDESV (reference sequence). Between the trimmed V and J ends, which lost 6 bases and 0 bases, there was a span of 8 bases. The length of the CDR3 is 13 residues. Written as DNA, the CDR3 is TGTGCCAGCAGTCAGGGAATGAACACTGAAGCTTTCTTT. This translates into CASSQGMNTEAFF.

The rearrangement links TRBV5-6 to TRBJ1-4; no definite D call. The CDR3 has 13 amino acids. V gave up 0 bases and J gave up 5 bases, with 5 bases separating them. Germline lookup yields CDR1 SGHDT and CDR2 YYEEEE. The CDR3 spells CASSLDGNEKLFF. CDR3 coding DNA: TGTGCCAGCAGCTTGGACGGGAATGAAAAACTGTTTTTT. Looking up the rest from reference TRBV5-6 and TRBJ1-4 gives the full variable domain: DAGVTQSPTHLIKTRGQQVTLRCSPKSGHDTVSWYQQALGQGPQFIFQYYEEEERQRGNFPDRFSGHQFPNYSSELNVNALLLGDSALYLCASSLDGNEKLFFGSGTQLSVL.

CDR3 in DNA: TGCGCCAGCAGCTCTGGGGCACTGAACGAGCAGTACTTC. It yields the protein CASSSGALNEQYF. This sequence joins TRBV5-1 and TRBJ2-7; the D gene is possibly TRBD1 (5 bases). Deletions cut 3 bases from V and 5 bases from J, with 12 bases between. CDR1 and CDR2 (germline): SGHRS, YFSETQ. CDR3 length equals 13 residues.